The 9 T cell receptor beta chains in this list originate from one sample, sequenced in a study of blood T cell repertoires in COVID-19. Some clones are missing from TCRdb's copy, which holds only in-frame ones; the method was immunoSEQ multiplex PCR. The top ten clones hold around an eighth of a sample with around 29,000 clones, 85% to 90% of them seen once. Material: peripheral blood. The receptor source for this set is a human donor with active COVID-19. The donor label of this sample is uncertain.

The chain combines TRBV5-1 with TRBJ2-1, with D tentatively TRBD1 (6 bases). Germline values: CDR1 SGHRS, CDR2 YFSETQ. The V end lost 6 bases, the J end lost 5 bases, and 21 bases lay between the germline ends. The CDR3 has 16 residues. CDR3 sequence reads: CASTRRGFNFDNEQFF. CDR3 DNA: TGCGCCAGCACCAGAAGGGGGTTTAACTTCGACAATGAGCAGTTCTTC.

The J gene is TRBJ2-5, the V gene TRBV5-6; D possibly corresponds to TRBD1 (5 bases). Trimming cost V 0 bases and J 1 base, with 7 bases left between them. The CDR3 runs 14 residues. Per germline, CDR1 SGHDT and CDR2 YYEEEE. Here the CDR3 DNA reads TGTGCCAGCAGCTTGGGGGGCAGCCAAGAGACCCAGTACTTC. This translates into CASSLGGSQETQYF.

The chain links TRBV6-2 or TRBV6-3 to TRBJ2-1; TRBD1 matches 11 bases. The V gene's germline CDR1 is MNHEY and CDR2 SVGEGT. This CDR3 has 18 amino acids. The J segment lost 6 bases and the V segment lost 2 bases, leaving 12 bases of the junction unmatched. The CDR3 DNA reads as TGTGCCAGCAGTTACCCCCGCCGGACAGGGGGCATCGGCAATGAGCAGTTCTTC. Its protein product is CASSYPRRTGGIGNEQFF.

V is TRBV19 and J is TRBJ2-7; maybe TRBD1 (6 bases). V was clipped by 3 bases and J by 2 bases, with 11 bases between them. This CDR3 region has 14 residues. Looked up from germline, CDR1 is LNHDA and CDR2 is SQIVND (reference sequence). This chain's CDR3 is CASSIQQGPYEQYF. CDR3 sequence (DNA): TGTGCCAGTAGTATCCAGCAGGGGCCCTACGAGCAGTACTTC.

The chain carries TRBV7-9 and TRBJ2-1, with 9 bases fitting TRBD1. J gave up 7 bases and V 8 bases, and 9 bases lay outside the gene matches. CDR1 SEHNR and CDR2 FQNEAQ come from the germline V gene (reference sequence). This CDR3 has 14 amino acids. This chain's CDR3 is CASPPGQGWNEQFF. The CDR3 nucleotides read TGTGCCAGCCCGCCGGGACAGGGCTGGAATGAGCAGTTCTTC.

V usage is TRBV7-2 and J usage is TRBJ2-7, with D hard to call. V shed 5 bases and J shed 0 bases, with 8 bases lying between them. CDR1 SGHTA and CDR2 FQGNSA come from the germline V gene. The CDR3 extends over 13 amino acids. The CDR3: CASSHGFSYEQYF. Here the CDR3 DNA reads TGTGCCAGCAGCCACGGGTTCTCCTACGAGCAGTACTTC. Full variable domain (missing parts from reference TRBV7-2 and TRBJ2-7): GAGVSQSPSNKVTEKGKDVELRCDPISGHTALYWYRQSLGQGLEFLIYFQGNSAPDKSGLPSDRFSAERTGGSVSTLTIQRTQQEDSAVYLCASSHGFSYEQYFGPGTRLTVT.

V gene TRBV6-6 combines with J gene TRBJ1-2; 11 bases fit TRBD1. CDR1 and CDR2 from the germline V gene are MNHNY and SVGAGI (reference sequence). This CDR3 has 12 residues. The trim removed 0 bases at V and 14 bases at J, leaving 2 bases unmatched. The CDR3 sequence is CASSYSRDRGTF. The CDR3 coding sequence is TGTGCCAGCAGTTACTCGAGGGACAGGGGGACCTTC.

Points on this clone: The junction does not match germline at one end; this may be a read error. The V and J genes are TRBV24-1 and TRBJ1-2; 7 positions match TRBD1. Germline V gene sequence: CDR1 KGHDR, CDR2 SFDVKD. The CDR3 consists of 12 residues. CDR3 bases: TGTGCCACCAGTCTGGCAGGGGGAGAGGTCGCCTTC. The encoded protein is CATSLAGGEVAF.

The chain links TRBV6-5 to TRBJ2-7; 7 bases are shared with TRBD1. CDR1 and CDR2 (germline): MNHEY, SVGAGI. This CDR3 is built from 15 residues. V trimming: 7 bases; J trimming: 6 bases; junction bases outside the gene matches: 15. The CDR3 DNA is TGTGCCAGCACCGAGATGACAGGGTCACAACTCGAGCAGTACTTC. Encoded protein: CASTEMTGSQLEQYF.